A selection of T cell receptor beta chains follows, all from one sample in a study of blood T cell repertoires in COVID-19. Sequencing used immunoSEQ multiplex PCR; TCRdb keeps in-frame clones, though not all of them. Of about 330,000 clones in the sample, 86% are singletons; the top ten hold under 2%. Material: peripheral blood. The receptors here all came from a woman in her forties or fifties with acute or convalescent COVID-19. Each CDR3 is given with its conserved first and last residue. D genes are given only for firm matches. Clone size, where shown, is once, few, many, or a class for clones that have expanded.

V gene: TRBV28; clone size: NA; J gene: TRBJ1-1; D gene: TRBD1; CDR3 DNA: TGTGCCAGCATCAGGGGGCTTGAAGGAGCTTTCTTT; CDR3 protein: CASIRGLEGAFF
V gene: TRBV24-1; clone size: once; J gene: TRBJ2-5; D gene: NA; CDR3 DNA: TGTGCCACAGCAGACAGCGAAAAAGAGACCCAGTACTTC; CDR3 protein: CATADSEKETQYF
V gene: TRBV9; clone size: NA; J gene: TRBJ2-1; D gene: NA; CDR3 DNA: TGTGCCAGCAGCGTAGACGAGAACAATGAGCAGTTCTTC; CDR3 protein: CASSVDENNEQFF
V gene: TRBV7-3; clone size: NA; J gene: TRBJ2-3; D gene: TRBD2; CDR3 DNA: TGTGCCAGCAGCTTAGCGGGAGGGACAGATACGCAGTATTTT; CDR3 protein: CASSLAGGTDTQYF
V gene: TRBV28; clone size: NA; J gene: TRBJ2-1; D gene: TRBD2; CDR3 DNA: TGTGCCAGCAAACCGGGACTAGCGGGGTACAACAATGAGCAGTTCTTC; CDR3 protein: CASKPGLAGYNNEQFF
V gene: TRBV19; clone size: NA; J gene: TRBJ1-1; D gene: NA; CDR3 DNA: TGTGCCAGTAGTTTATACATGAGGGCTGGGACTGAAGCTTTCTTT; CDR3 protein: CASSLYMRAGTEAFF
V gene: TRBV9; clone size: NA; J gene: TRBJ2-2; D gene: NA; CDR3 DNA: TGTGCCAGCAGCTCCCCGACACGAACCGGGGAGCTGTTTTTT; CDR3 protein: CASSSPTRTGELFF
V gene: TRBV7-9; clone size: NA; J gene: TRBJ2-1; D gene: TRBD2; CDR3 DNA: TGTGCCACAACTAAAAGGGAGGGATCTTCCTACAATGAGCAGTTCTTC; CDR3 protein: CATTKREGSSYNEQFF
V gene: TRBV4-1; clone size: NA; J gene: TRBJ1-1; D gene: NA; CDR3 DNA: TGCGCCAGCAGCCAAGATCTCAGTGAAGCTTTCTTT; CDR3 protein: CASSQDLSEAFF
V gene: TRBV19; clone size: NA; J gene: TRBJ2-1; D gene: TRBD2; CDR3 DNA: TGTGCCAGTAGTATGGCGGGAGGCACTAGGTACAATGAGCAGTTCTTC; CDR3 protein: CASSMAGGTRYNEQFF
V gene: TRBV19; clone size: NA; J gene: TRBJ2-7; D gene: TRBD1; CDR3 DNA: TGTGCCAGTAGTAGAGCGGACAGGACTTACGAGCAGTACTTC; CDR3 protein: CASSRADRTYEQYF
V gene: TRBV14; clone size: NA; J gene: TRBJ2-1; D gene: TRBD2; CDR3 DNA: TGTGCCAGCAGCCCCTCCCGCCCAGCGGGAGTAGGTAATGAGCAGTTCTTC; CDR3 protein: CASSPSRPAGVGNEQFF
V gene: TRBV5-4; clone size: once; J gene: TRBJ2-3; D gene: TRBD1; CDR3 DNA: TGTGCCAGCAGCTTGGGAGGGGGCGGCACAGATACGCAGTATTTT; CDR3 protein: CASSLGGGGTDTQYF
V gene: TRBV7-9; clone size: NA; J gene: TRBJ2-3; D gene: TRBD2; CDR3 DNA: TGTGCCAGCAGCACTAGCGGGGGGGTGGATACGCAGTATTTT; CDR3 protein: CASSTSGGVDTQYF
V gene: TRBV29-1; clone size: NA; J gene: TRBJ1-1; D gene: NA; CDR3 DNA: TGCAGCGTTGAAGGCGTAAGGCAGGGGTGGGATGAAGCTTTCTTT; CDR3 protein: CSVEGVRQGWDEAFF
V gene: TRBV9; clone size: NA; J gene: TRBJ2-5; D gene: TRBD2; CDR3 DNA: TGTGCCAGCAGCCCTCATCCGACTAGCCCGGGAGAGACCCAGTACTTC; CDR3 protein: CASSPHPTSPGETQYF
V gene: TRBV2; clone size: NA; J gene: TRBJ1-2; D gene: TRBD1; CDR3 DNA: TGTGCCAGCAGTGATTTCGGGACAGGGTTGTCCTTC; CDR3 protein: CASSDFGTGLSF
V gene: TRBV9; clone size: NA; J gene: TRBJ2-7; D gene: TRBD2; CDR3 DNA: TGTGTCAGCAGCGTAGGTGGGACTAGCGTTAGCTACGAGCAGTACTTC; CDR3 protein: CVSSVGGTSVSYEQYF
V gene: TRBV9; clone size: NA; J gene: TRBJ2-1; D gene: NA; CDR3 DNA: TGTGCCAGCAGCGAGTTGAGCTCCTACAATGAGCAGTTCTTC; CDR3 protein: CASSELSSYNEQFF
V gene: TRBV4-3; clone size: NA; J gene: TRBJ2-5; D gene: TRBD2; CDR3 DNA: TGCGCCAGCAGCCAAGAAGTATGGGCGGCTAGCGGGACCCAAGAGACCCAGTACTTC; CDR3 protein: CASSQEVWAASGTQETQYF
V gene: TRBV5-4; clone size: NA; J gene: TRBJ2-1; D gene: TRBD2; CDR3 DNA: TGTGCCAGCAGCTTGGACGCGGGAGATACCAATGAGCAGTTCTTC; CDR3 protein: CASSLDAGDTNEQFF
V gene: TRBV2; clone size: once; J gene: TRBJ1-5; D gene: NA; CDR3 DNA: TGTGCCAGCAGTGAGGCTTCAGGCAATCAGCCCCAGCATTTT; CDR3 protein: CASSEASGNQPQHF
V gene: TRBV30; clone size: NA; J gene: TRBJ2-2; D gene: NA; CDR3 DNA: TGTGCCTGGAACTCGGGACTTAACACCGGGGAGCTGTTTTTT; CDR3 protein: CAWNSGLNTGELFF
V gene: TRBV7-9; clone size: NA; J gene: TRBJ1-1; D gene: TRBD1; CDR3 DNA: TGTGCCAGCAGCTCGGGACAGGCTTTGAACACTGAAGCTTTCTTT; CDR3 protein: CASSSGQALNTEAFF
V gene: TRBV2; clone size: NA; J gene: TRBJ1-2; D gene: NA; CDR3 DNA: TGTGCCAGCAGGGAGCCAGGGGAAGTCAACTATGGCTACACCTTC; CDR3 protein: CASREPGEVNYGYTF
V gene: TRBV7-9; clone size: NA; J gene: TRBJ2-7; D gene: TRBD1; CDR3 DNA: TGTGCCAGCAGCTCAGTGCCCGGGACAGGGTCTGACGAGCAGTACTTC; CDR3 protein: CASSSVPGTGSDEQYF
V gene: TRBV6-2/TRBV6-3; clone size: NA; J gene: TRBJ1-1; D gene: TRBD1; CDR3 DNA: TGTGCCAGCAGTTACCGGGCAGGGGGAACTGAAGCTTTCTTT; CDR3 protein: CASSYRAGGTEAFF
V gene: TRBV7-9; clone size: NA; J gene: TRBJ1-6; D gene: NA; CDR3 DNA: TGTGCCAGCAGCTTAGCACCACCGAGCTCCTATAATTCACCCCTCCACTTT; CDR3 protein: CASSLAPPSSYNSPLHF
V gene: TRBV10-3; clone size: NA; J gene: TRBJ1-3; D gene: NA; CDR3 DNA: TGTGCCATCAGTGGGACAGCCCGCTCTGGAAACACCATATATTTT; CDR3 protein: CAISGTARSGNTIYF
V gene: TRBV21-1; clone size: NA; J gene: TRBJ2-2; D gene: NA; CDR3 DNA: TGTGCCAGCAGCGGGGGACAGGCGAACACCGGGGAGCTGTTTTTT; CDR3 protein: CASSGGQANTGELFF
V gene: TRBV24-1; clone size: NA; J gene: TRBJ2-7; D gene: NA; CDR3 DNA: TGTGCCACAGAGTCCAGGCGGGGAAGCTCCTACGAGCAGTACTTC; CDR3 protein: CATESRRGSSYEQYF
V gene: TRBV20-1; clone size: NA; J gene: TRBJ2-7; D gene: TRBD2; CDR3 DNA: TGCAGTGCTAGTGAACTAGCCGGGGGGGAGCAGTACTTC; CDR3 protein: CSASELAGGEQYF
V gene: TRBV5-1; clone size: NA; J gene: TRBJ2-2; D gene: NA; CDR3 DNA: TGCGCCAGCAGCTTTCTAGGAGGGCAGACCGGGGAGCTGTTTTTT; CDR3 protein: CASSFLGGQTGELFF
V gene: TRBV5-1; clone size: NA; J gene: TRBJ2-2; D gene: TRBD2; CDR3 DNA: TGCGCCAGCAGCTCCCTAGCGGGAGGGCAGACCGGGGAGCTGTTTTTT; CDR3 protein: CASSSLAGGQTGELFF
V gene: TRBV19; clone size: NA; J gene: TRBJ1-1; D gene: TRBD1; CDR3 DNA: TGTGCCAGTAGTCTCCCCCCGGGACAGGGGACCACTGAAGCTTTCTTT; CDR3 protein: CASSLPPGQGTTEAFF
V gene: TRBV28; clone size: NA; J gene: TRBJ2-2; D gene: NA; CDR3 DNA: TGTGCCAGCAGTTTACGAGGGATTTCAGCCGGGGAGCTGTTTTTT; CDR3 protein: CASSLRGISAGELFF
V gene: TRBV9; clone size: NA; J gene: TRBJ2-3; D gene: TRBD1; CDR3 DNA: TGTGCCAGCAGCGTGCAGGGGGCCACAGATACGCAGTATTTT; CDR3 protein: CASSVQGATDTQYF
V gene: TRBV5-5; clone size: few; J gene: TRBJ2-3; D gene: NA; CDR3 DNA: TGTGCCAGCAGCCTCCAGGGGGGAGATACGCAGTATTTT; CDR3 protein: CASSLQGGDTQYF
V gene: TRBV19; clone size: NA; J gene: TRBJ2-2; D gene: NA; CDR3 DNA: TGTGCCAGTAGGTTGTGGCAAACCGGGGAGCTGTTTTTT; CDR3 protein: CASRLWQTGELFF
V gene: TRBV7-8; clone size: NA; J gene: TRBJ2-7; D gene: NA; CDR3 DNA: TGTGCCAGCAGGGACTGGACCTACGAGCAGTACTTC; CDR3 protein: CASRDWTYEQYF
V gene: TRBV9; clone size: NA; J gene: TRBJ2-7; D gene: NA; CDR3 DNA: TGTGCCAGCAGCGTAACAGCGGACGTCTCCTACGAGCAGTACTTC; CDR3 protein: CASSVTADVSYEQYF
V gene: TRBV7-2; clone size: NA; J gene: TRBJ2-3; D gene: TRBD2; CDR3 DNA: TGTGCCAGCAGCCAGTCGTGGCGGGAGGCAGATACGCAGTATTTT; CDR3 protein: CASSQSWREADTQYF
V gene: TRBV5-1; clone size: once; J gene: TRBJ1-3; D gene: TRBD1; CDR3 DNA: TGCGCCAGCAGCACCGGGACAGGGCAAAACACCATATATTTT; CDR3 protein: CASSTGTGQNTIYF
V gene: TRBV2; clone size: NA; J gene: TRBJ1-5; D gene: NA; CDR3 DNA: TGTGCCAGCAGGGTTAGTAATCAGCCCCAGCATTTT; CDR3 protein: CASRVSNQPQHF
V gene: TRBV5-4; clone size: NA; J gene: TRBJ2-7; D gene: NA; CDR3 DNA: TGTGCCAGCAGCTTGGCCGATCGAGCGGATGGCTCCTACGAGCAGTACTTC; CDR3 protein: CASSLADRADGSYEQYF
V gene: TRBV3-1/TRBV3-2; clone size: few; J gene: TRBJ1-4; D gene: NA; CDR3 DNA: TGTGCCAGCAGCCCAGACGCAACTAATGAAAAACTGTTTTTT; CDR3 protein: CASSPDATNEKLFF
V gene: TRBV28; clone size: few; J gene: TRBJ1-1; D gene: NA; CDR3 DNA: TGTGCCAGCAGTCTCAATAGGGAGCCTGAAGCTTTCTTT; CDR3 protein: CASSLNREPEAFF
V gene: TRBV7-2; clone size: NA; J gene: TRBJ2-3; D gene: NA; CDR3 DNA: TGTGCCAGCAGCTTACTTCGGGGATTAGATACGCAGTATTTT; CDR3 protein: CASSLLRGLDTQYF
V gene: TRBV13; clone size: NA; J gene: TRBJ2-2; D gene: NA; CDR3 DNA: TGTGCCAGCTACCGGAGGGATGCGAACACCGGGGAGCTGTTTTTT; CDR3 protein: CASYRRDANTGELFF
V gene: TRBV28; clone size: NA; J gene: TRBJ2-1; D gene: NA; CDR3 DNA: TGTGCCAGCAGTTCCCCCGGCGGGGCCACCTACAATGAGCAGTTCTTC; CDR3 protein: CASSSPGGATYNEQFF
V gene: TRBV19; clone size: few; J gene: TRBJ2-7; D gene: TRBD2; CDR3 DNA: TGTGCCAGTAGTAGCAGCGGGAGAGGTTCATATAACTCCTACGAGCAGTACTTC; CDR3 protein: CASSSSGRGSYNSYEQYF
V gene: TRBV28; clone size: NA; J gene: TRBJ2-2; D gene: NA; CDR3 DNA: TGTGCCAGCAGCCTGTCGGGTCCGAACACCGGGGAGCTGTTTTTT; CDR3 protein: CASSLSGPNTGELFF